Each of the 27 T cell receptor beta chains below was sequenced from the same sample in a study of identifying expanded T cells in peripheral blood. The assay was immunoSEQ multiplex PCR, and TCRdb's table has in-frame clones only and misses some. The table includes approximately 56,000 clones, 65% to 90% detected once. The specimen was blood. The receptors originated from a person aged 18 to 75 in good health.

This chain links TRBV6-5 with TRBJ1-2; TRBD1 is a possible D gene (5 bases). V lost 0 bases and J 2 bases, leaving 10 bases between the germline ends. There are 15 residues in the CDR3. Germline V lookup: CDR1 MNHEY, CDR2 SVGAGI. The CDR3 nucleotides read TGTGCCAGCAGTTACTCAACGGGGGTGAACTATGGCTACACCTTC. This translates into CASSYSTGVNYGYTF.

This clone is a singleton in its sample. This chain connects TRBV10-3 to TRBJ2-5, with D perhaps being TRBD1 or TRBD2 (6 bases each). Germline V gene data show CDR1 as ENHRY and CDR2 as SYGVKD. This CDR3 region has 14 residues. V lost 6 bases and J 5 bases, leaving 16 bases between the germline ends. CDR3 bases: TGTGCCATCAGCAACCGAGGGGGGAGGGAGACCCAGTACTTC. Protein product: CAISNRGGRETQYF.

The rearrangement joins TRBV5-1 to TRBJ2-1, with TRBD2 matching 10 bases. V trimming: 2 bases; J trimming: 6 bases; junction bases outside the gene matches: 2. Germline CDR1 is SGHRS and CDR2 is YFSETQ. There are 14 residues in the CDR3. The CDR3 sequence: CASSFSGGINEQFF. The CDR3 DNA is TGCGCCAGCAGCTTTAGCGGGGGGATCAATGAGCAGTTCTTC.

This sequence joins TRBV5-1 and TRBJ2-5; D is uncertain. In germline, CDR1 is SGHRS, CDR2 YFSETQ. V lost 1 base to trimming and J lost 1 base, with 11 bases between them. This CDR3 has 15 residues. DNA of the CDR3: TGCGCCAGCAGCTTGATCTCCCCCTTCCAAGAGACCCAGTACTTC. This translates into CASSLISPFQETQYF.

This clone was picked up a small number of times. This specimen includes other DNA sequences encoding the same CDR3. The chain links TRBV19 to TRBJ2-2; either TRBD1 or TRBD2 may fit D (5 bases each). CDR1 is LNHDA, CDR2 SQIVND, per germline (reference sequence). V lost 7 bases and J lost 5, with 17 bases in between. This CDR3 is built from 15 residues. The CDR3 sequence is CASTPRNGATGELFF. CDR3 bases: TGTGCCAGTACCCCTCGCAACGGGGCTACCGGGGAGCTGTTTTTT.

V gene TRBV5-1 combines with J gene TRBJ2-7; D call uncertain. The CDR3 is 13 residues long. Germline V lookup: CDR1 SGHRS, CDR2 YFSETQ. Trimming took off 1 base at V and 0 bases at J, with 5 bases between the two ends. The CDR3 region is CASSLRVSYEQYF. The CDR3 bases are TGCGCCAGCAGCTTGAGGGTCTCCTACGAGCAGTACTTC.

The chain is built from TRBV28 and TRBJ1-1; tentatively, D is TRBD1 (6 bases). CDR3 length: 12 residues. Trimming removed 11 bases from V and 1 base from J, with 11 bases in between. Germline CDR1 reads MDHEN; CDR2 reads SYDVKM. The CDR3 loop reads CALAGANTEAFF. CDR3 in DNA: TGTGCCTTGGCGGGGGCGAACACTGAAGCTTTCTTT.

The chain carries TRBV7-9 and TRBJ2-7; 7 bases line up with TRBD1. The CDR3 is 14 residues long. Per the germline V gene, CDR1 is SEHNR and CDR2 is FQNEAQ (reference sequence). V shed 5 bases and J 2 bases; nucleotides not matched to a gene: 6. For the CDR3, the DNA is TGTGCCAGCAGCCGAAGACAGGGTGCCTACGAGCAGTACTTC. Translated, it gives CASSRRQGAYEQYF.

This clone was counted between two and nine times. V gene TRBV6-5 combines with J gene TRBJ2-7; 8 bases map to TRBD1. The V segment lost 1 base and the J segment 5 bases; nucleotides outside the gene matches: 4. Germline V CDR1 and CDR2: MNHEY, SVGAGI. This CDR3 is 14 amino acids long. The CDR3: CASSYFLDRDEQYF. CDR3 nucleotide sequence: TGTGCCAGCAGTTACTTCTTGGACAGGGACGAGCAGTACTTC.

This clone was counted only a few times. Distinct nucleotide sequences in the sample also encode this CDR3. The rearrangement links TRBV4-2 to TRBJ1-6; D gene uncertain. CDR3 length: 13 residues. Trimming took 0 bases from V and 8 from J, leaving 5 bases between them. From germline, CDR1 is LGHNA and CDR2 YNFKEQ. The CDR3 DNA follows: TGTGCCAGCAGCCAAGATTCACATTCACCCCTCCACTTT. Residues: CASSQDSHSPLHF.

The rearrangement uses TRBV28 and TRBJ1-3, with D possibly being TRBD1 (5 bases). CDR1 and CDR2 (germline): MDHEN, SYDVKM. This CDR3 region has 16 residues. Trimming pared 2 bases from V and 2 bases from J, leaving 13 bases between. The CDR3 nucleotides are TGTGCCAGCAGTTTAGGAGACCAAGGGGCTGGAAACACCATATATTTT. It is translated as CASSLGDQGAGNTIYF.

This chain links TRBV6-1 with TRBJ2-1; D not resolved. Looked up from germline, CDR1 is MNHNS and CDR2 is SASEGT. V lost 3 bases and J 4 bases, leaving 13 bases between the germline ends. The CDR3 contains 15 residues. The DNA of the CDR3 is TGTGCCAGCAGTGAGTGGCAACCCTCATACAATGAGCAGTTCTTC. It encodes CASSEWQPSYNEQFF.

This chain joins TRBV5-1 and TRBJ2-7, with TRBD2 identical over 9 bases. J lost 1 base, V lost 2 bases, and 1 base had no gene match. This CDR3 has 14 amino acids. Per germline, CDR1 SGHRS and CDR2 YFSETQ. CDR3 coding DNA: TGCGCCAGCAGCTTAGCGGGAGGTTCCTACGAGCAGTACTTC. Amino acid sequence: CASSLAGGSYEQYF.

The chain has TRBV19 and TRBJ1-3; D gene ambiguous. CDR3 size: 18 residues. V was pared by 3 bases and J by 4 bases, with 22 bases between. Germline loops: CDR1 LNHDA, CDR2 SQIVND (reference sequence). The CDR3 DNA follows: TGTGCCAGTAGTATTGTGTCACGCCTTGGGTCACTCGGAAACACCATATATTTT. The encoded protein is CASSIVSRLGSLGNTIYF.

The chain combines TRBV7-6 with TRBJ2-7; 7 bases agree with TRBD1. This CDR3 comprises 15 residues. The germline V gene encodes CDR1 SGHVS and CDR2 FNYEAQ. Losses at the gene ends were 7 bases for V and 4 bases for J; bases not matched to a gene: 13. CDR3 protein: CASTLESGTVYEQYF. In nucleotides, the CDR3 is TGTGCCAGCACGCTTGAGTCCGGGACAGTTTACGAGCAGTACTTC.

V and J are TRBV5-6 and TRBJ1-1; no firm D call. Trimming stripped 0 bases from V and 10 bases from J, with 7 bases between. CDR1 is SGHDT, CDR2 YYEEEE, per germline. CDR3 length: 11 residues. The CDR3 sequence: CASSLGQLAFF. The CDR3 DNA follows: TGTGCCAGCAGCTTGGGGCAGCTAGCTTTCTTT.

The genes are TRBV7-9 and TRBJ1-2; D uncertain. V dropped 1 base and J dropped 6 bases, with 9 bases sitting between them. Per germline, CDR1 SEHNR and CDR2 FQNEAQ (reference sequence). This CDR3 region has 13 residues. The CDR3 loop is CASSLVGKDGYTF. The CDR3 DNA reads TGTGCCAGCAGCTTAGTTGGGAAGGATGGCTACACCTTC.

This chain connects TRBV25-1 to TRBJ1-5; tentatively, D is TRBD1 (5 bases). The length of the CDR3 is 14 residues. Deletions cut 4 bases from V and 2 bases from J, with 9 bases between. Germline CDR1 and CDR2: MGHDK and SYGVNS. CDR3 DNA sequence: TGTGCCAGCAGTGGCGTAGGGGGCAATCAGCCCCAGCATTTT. Protein: CASSGVGGNQPQHF.

The chain recombines TRBV28 with TRBJ1-2; the D is unclear. V was trimmed by 2 bases and J by 3 bases, leaving 10 bases between them. This CDR3 is built from 14 residues. Germline V gives CDR1 MDHEN, CDR2 SYDVKM. The CDR3 protein is CASSLGNSYYGYTF. The CDR3 bases are TGTGCCAGCAGTTTAGGCAACAGCTACTATGGCTACACCTTC.

Written as DNA, the CDR3 is TGTGCCAGCTCCCCGAGGCTAGAATCAAGTGAGCAGTTCTTC. The encoded protein is CASSPRLESSEQFF. This sequence joins TRBV18 and TRBJ2-1; D gene unclear. V lost 6 bases, J lost 9 bases, and 18 bases lay in between. The CDR3 spans 14 residues. CDR1 and CDR2 (germline): KGHSH, LQKENI.

The chain employs TRBV6-4 and TRBJ2-7; possible D gene TRBD1, 7 bases. The CDR3 is 12 residues long. V was pared by 8 bases and J by 4 bases, with 12 bases between. The V gene's germline CDR1 is MRHNA and CDR2 SNTAGT. DNA of the CDR3: TGTGCCAGCGGCGGGACAGAGTACGAGCAGTACTTC. It yields the protein CASGGTEYEQYF.

This chain joins TRBV7-3 and TRBJ2-5, with 12 bases aligning to TRBD2. The CDR3 sequence is 15 residues long. V lost 5 bases and J lost 5; bases outside the gene matches: 6. The germline V gene encodes CDR1 SGHTA and CDR2 FQGTGA. The CDR3 nucleotides read TGTGCCAGCAGCCTTACTAGCGGGAGGTGGGAGACCCAGTACTTC. Encoded protein: CASSLTSGRWETQYF.

This sequence joins TRBV19 and TRBJ2-3, with 11 bases identical to TRBD2. The CDR3 length is 14 residues. V lost 5 bases, J lost 8 bases, and 6 bases stayed unmatched. Germline-derived CDR1 and CDR2 are LNHDA and SQIVND (reference sequence). CDR3 protein: CASSLAGGLATQYF. CDR3 sequence (DNA): TGTGCCAGTAGTTTAGCGGGGGGGCTGGCTACGCAGTATTTT.

V usage is TRBV2 and J usage is TRBJ1-5; D gene unclear. V shed 4 bases and J shed 0 bases, with 10 bases lying between them. The CDR3 covers 15 residues. Germline V gene data show CDR1 as SNHLY and CDR2 as FYNNEI. CDR3 residues: CASSVNGHSNQPQHF. The CDR3 nucleotides are TGTGCCAGCAGTGTTAACGGTCATAGCAATCAGCCCCAGCATTTT.

This sequence joins TRBV5-6 and TRBJ2-7; TRBD1 is a possible D gene (5 bases). The CDR3 runs to 14 residues. Trimming pared 0 bases from V and 3 bases from J, leaving 10 bases between. The germline gives CDR1 SGHDT, CDR2 YYEEEE. The CDR3 sequence is CASSLVTGFYEQYF. For the CDR3, the DNA is TGTGCCAGCAGCTTGGTAACAGGATTCTACGAGCAGTACTTC.

This chain joins TRBV7-2 and TRBJ1-1; 8 bases align to TRBD1. V lost 2 bases and J lost 3; bases outside the gene matches: 11. CDR1 and CDR2 (germline): SGHTA, FQGNSA. The CDR3 runs 17 residues. The CDR3 loop reads CASSLLGQGIDYTEAFF. In nucleotides, the CDR3 is TGTGCCAGCAGCTTACTAGGACAGGGAATAGATTACACTGAAGCTTTCTTT.

This clone was seen a single time. The gene calls are TRBV5-1 and TRBJ2-2; D is undetermined. Germline CDR1 is SGHRS and CDR2 is YFSETQ. With 1 base removed from V and 1 base from J, the gap between germline ends came to 8 bases. This CDR3 is built from 15 residues. Here the CDR3 reads CASSLTSQNTGELFF. In DNA, the CDR3 is TGCGCCAGCAGCTTGACCAGCCAGAACACCGGGGAGCTGTTTTTT.